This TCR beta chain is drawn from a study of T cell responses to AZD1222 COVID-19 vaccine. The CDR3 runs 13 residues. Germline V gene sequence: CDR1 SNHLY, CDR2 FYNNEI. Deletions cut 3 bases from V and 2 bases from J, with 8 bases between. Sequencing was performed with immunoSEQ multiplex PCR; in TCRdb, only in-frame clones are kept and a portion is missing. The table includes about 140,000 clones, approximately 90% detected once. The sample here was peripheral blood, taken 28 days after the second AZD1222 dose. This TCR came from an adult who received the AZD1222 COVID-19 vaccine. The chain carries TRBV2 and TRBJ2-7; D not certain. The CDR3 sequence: CASSEVSPYEQYF. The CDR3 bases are TGTGCCAGCAGTGAGGTCAGCCCCTACGAGCAGTACTTC. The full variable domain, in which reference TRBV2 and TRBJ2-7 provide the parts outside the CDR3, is EPEVTQTPSHQVTQMGQEVILRCVPISNHLYFYWYRQILGQKVEFLVSFYNNEISEKSEIFDDQFSVERPDGSNFTLKIRSTKLEDSAMYFCASSEVSPYEQYFGPGTRLTVT.